This T cell receptor (beta chain) stems from a study of T cell responses to AZD1222 COVID-19 vaccine. Clones were read by immunoSEQ multiplex PCR, and TCRdb kept only the in-frame ones, dropping some. The sample contains 150,000 to 250,000 clones, approximately 93% of which appear only once. The sequence derives from an adult who received the AZD1222 COVID-19 vaccine. The specimen comprised peripheral blood, sampled 28 days after the second AZD1222 dose.

The DNA for the CDR3 is TGTGCCAGCAGCCTCGGGAGACAGGGGCGATCACCCCTCCACTTT. It codes for CASSLGRQGRSPLHF. The chain links TRBV14 to TRBJ1-6, with 8 bases that match TRBD1. Germline loops: CDR1 SGHDN, CDR2 FVKESK. The CDR3 consists of 15 residues. V was clipped by 4 bases and J by 10 bases; unmatched bases: 9.